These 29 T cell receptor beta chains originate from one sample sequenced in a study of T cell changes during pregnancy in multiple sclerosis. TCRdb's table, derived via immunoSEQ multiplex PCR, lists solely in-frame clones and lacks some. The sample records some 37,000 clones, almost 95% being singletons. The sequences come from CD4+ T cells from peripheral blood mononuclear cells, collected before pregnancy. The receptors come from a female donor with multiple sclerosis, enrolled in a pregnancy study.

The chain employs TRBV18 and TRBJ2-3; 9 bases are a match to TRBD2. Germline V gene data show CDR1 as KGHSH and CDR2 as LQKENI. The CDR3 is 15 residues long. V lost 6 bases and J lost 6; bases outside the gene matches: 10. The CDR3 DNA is TGTGCCAGCTCGCCCGGGACTAGCATTCTGGATACGCAGTATTTT. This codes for CASSPGTSILDTQYF.

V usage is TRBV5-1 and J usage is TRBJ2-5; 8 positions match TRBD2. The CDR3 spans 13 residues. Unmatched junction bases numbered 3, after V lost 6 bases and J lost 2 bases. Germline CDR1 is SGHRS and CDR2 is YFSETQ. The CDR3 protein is CASTIAGQETQYF. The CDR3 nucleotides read TGCGCCAGCACAATAGCGGGACAAGAGACCCAGTACTTC.

The CDR3 reads CASSSGVMNTEAFF. Written as DNA, the CDR3 is TGTGCCAGCAGCTCCGGAGTCATGAACACTGAAGCTTTCTTT. The chain recombines TRBV9 with TRBJ1-1, with no clear D. The CDR3 is 14 amino acids. Deletions cut 4 bases from V and 0 bases from J, with 10 bases between. Germline CDR1 and CDR2: SGDLS and YYNGEE.

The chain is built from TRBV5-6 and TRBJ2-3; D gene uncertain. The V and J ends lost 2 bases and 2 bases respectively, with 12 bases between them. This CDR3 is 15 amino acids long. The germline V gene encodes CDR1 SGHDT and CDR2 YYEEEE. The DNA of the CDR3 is TGTGCCAGCAGCTTAGTCGCGTCGCACACAGATACGCAGTATTTT. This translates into CASSLVASHTDTQYF. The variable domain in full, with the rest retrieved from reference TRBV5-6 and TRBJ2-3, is DAGVTQSPTHLIKTRGQQVTLRCSPKSGHDTVSWYQQALGQGPQFIFQYYEEEERQRGNFPDRFSGHQFPNYSSELNVNALLLGDSALYLCASSLVASHTDTQYFGPGTRLTVL.

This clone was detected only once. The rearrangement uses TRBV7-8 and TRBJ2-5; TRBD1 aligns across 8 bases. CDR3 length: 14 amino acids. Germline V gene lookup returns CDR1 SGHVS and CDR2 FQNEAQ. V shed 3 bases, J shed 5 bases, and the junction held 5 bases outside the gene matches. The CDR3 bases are TGTGCCAGCAGCTTTGACAGGGGCAGCGAGACCCAGTACTTC. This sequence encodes CASSFDRGSETQYF.

The CDR3 is CASSLARGWTGELFF. The CDR3 DNA sequence: TGCGCCAGCAGCTTGGCCAGGGGGTGGACCGGGGAGCTGTTTTTT. This chain uses TRBV5-1 with TRBJ2-2, with 7 bases matching TRBD1. CDR1 is SGHRS and CDR2 is YFSETQ in the germline V gene. V was pared by 0 bases and J by 5 bases, with 4 bases of the junction left unmatched. The CDR3 sequence is 15 residues long.

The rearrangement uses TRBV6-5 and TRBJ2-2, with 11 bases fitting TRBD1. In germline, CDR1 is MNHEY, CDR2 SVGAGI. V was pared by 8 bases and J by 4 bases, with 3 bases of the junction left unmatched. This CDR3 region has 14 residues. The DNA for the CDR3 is TGTGCCAGCGGACAGGGGGCGTCCACCGGGGAGCTGTTTTTT. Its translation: CASGQGASTGELFF.

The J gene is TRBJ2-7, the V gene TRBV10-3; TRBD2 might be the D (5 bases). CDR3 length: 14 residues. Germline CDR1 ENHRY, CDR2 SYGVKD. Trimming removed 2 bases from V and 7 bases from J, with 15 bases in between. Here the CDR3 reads CAISEGLFMGEQYF. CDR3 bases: TGTGCCATCAGTGAGGGACTGTTTATGGGGGAGCAGTACTTC.

CDR3 loop: CASSSDSGLGNEQFF. CDR3 sequence (DNA): TGCGCCAGCAGCTCCGATAGCGGGCTGGGGAATGAGCAGTTCTTC. This rearrangement joins TRBV5-1 to TRBJ2-1, with 7 bases fitting TRBD2. The ends lost 3 bases at V and 7 bases at J; junction bases unmatched: 10. This CDR3 comprises 15 residues. Germline CDR1 and CDR2: SGHRS and YFSETQ.

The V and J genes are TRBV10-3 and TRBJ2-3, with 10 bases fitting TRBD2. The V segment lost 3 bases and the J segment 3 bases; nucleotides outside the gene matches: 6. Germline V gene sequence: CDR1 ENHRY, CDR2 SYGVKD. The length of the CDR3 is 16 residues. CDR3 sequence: CAISDLGLAATDTQYF. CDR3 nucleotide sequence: TGTGCCATCAGTGACCTCGGACTAGCGGCTACAGATACGCAGTATTTT.

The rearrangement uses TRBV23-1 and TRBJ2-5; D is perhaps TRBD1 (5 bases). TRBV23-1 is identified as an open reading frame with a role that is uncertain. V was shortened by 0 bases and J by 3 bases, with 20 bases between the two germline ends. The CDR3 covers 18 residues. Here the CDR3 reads CASSQSSGRQGTEETQYF. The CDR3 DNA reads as TGCGCCAGCAGTCAATCGTCCGGCCGTCAGGGTACCGAAGAGACCCAGTACTTC.

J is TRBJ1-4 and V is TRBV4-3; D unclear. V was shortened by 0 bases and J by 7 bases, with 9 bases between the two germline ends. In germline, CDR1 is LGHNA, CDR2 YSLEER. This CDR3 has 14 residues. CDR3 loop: CASSQDLNSEKLFF. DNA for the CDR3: TGCGCCAGCAGCCAAGATTTAAATAGTGAAAAACTGTTTTTT.

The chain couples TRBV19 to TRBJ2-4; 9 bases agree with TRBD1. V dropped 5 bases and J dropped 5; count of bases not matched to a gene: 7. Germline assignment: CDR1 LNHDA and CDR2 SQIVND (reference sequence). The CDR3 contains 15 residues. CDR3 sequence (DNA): TGTGCCAGTAGTGTACAGGGGGCTTCACAAAACATTCAGTACTTC. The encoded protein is CASSVQGASQNIQYF.

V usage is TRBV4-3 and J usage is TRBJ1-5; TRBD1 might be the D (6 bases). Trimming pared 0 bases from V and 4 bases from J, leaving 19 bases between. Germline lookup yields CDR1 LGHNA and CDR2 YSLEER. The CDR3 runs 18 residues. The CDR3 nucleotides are TGCGCCAGCAGCCAAGACTTGCCCACAGGGAGTTGGAATCAGCCCCAGCATTTT. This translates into CASSQDLPTGSWNQPQHF.

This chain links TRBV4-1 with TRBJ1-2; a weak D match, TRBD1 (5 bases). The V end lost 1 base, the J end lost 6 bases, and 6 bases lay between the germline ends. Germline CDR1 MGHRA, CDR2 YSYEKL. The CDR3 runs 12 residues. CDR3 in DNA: TGCGCCAGCAGCCAAGTAGGGGATGGCTACACCTTC. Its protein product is CASSQVGDGYTF.

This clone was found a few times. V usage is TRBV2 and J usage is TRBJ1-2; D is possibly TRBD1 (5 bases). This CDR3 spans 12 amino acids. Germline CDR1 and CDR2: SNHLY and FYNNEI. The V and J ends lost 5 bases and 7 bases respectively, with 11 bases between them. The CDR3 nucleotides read TGTGCCAGCAGTCAGGGTCCGGGTGGCTACACCTTC. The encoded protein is CASSQGPGGYTF.

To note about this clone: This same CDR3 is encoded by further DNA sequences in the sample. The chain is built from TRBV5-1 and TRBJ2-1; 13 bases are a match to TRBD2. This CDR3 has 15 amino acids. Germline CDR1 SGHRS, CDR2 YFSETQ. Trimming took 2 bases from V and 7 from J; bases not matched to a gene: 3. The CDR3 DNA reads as TGCGCCAGCAGCTTTGGACTAGCGGGAGCAAATGAGCAGTTCTTC. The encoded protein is CASSFGLAGANEQFF.

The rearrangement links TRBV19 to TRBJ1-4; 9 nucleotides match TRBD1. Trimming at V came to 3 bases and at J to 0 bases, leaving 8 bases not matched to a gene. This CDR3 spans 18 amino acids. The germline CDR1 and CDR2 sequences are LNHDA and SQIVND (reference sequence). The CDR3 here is CASSIRDRALATNEKLFF. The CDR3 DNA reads TGTGCCAGTAGTATCCGGGACAGGGCTTTAGCAACTAATGAAAAACTGTTTTTT.

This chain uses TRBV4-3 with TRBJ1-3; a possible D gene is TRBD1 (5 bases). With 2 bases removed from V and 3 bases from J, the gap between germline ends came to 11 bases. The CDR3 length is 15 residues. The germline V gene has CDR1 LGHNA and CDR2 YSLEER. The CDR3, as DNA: TGCGCCAGCAGCCAACGGCAGGGTCTTGGAAACACCATATATTTT. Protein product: CASSQRQGLGNTIYF.

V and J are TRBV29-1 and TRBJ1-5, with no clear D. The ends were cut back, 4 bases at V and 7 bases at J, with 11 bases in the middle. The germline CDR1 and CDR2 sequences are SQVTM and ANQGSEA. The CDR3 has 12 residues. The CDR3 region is CSVASPGQPQHF. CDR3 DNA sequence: TGCAGCGTTGCTTCACCGGGGCAGCCCCAGCATTTT.

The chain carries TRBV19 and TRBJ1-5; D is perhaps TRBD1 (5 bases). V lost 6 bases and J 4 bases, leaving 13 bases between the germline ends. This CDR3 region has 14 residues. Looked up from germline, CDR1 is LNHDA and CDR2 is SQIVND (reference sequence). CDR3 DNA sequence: TGTGCCAGTAGAGGTGGGGGGGAAAATCAGCCCCAGCATTTT. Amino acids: CASRGGGENQPQHF.

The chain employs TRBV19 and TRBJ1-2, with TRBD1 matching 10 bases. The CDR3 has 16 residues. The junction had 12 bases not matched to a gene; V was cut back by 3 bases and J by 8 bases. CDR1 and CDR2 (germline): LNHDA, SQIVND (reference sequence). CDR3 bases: TGTGCCAGTAGTATCCCCCCCGGGACAGGGGTGGTCGGCTACACCTTC. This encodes CASSIPPGTGVVGYTF.

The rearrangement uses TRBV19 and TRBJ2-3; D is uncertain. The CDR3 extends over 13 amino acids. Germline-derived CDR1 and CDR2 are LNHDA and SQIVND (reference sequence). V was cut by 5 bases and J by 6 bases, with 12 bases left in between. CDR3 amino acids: CASSHRVGDTQYF. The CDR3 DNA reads TGTGCCAGTAGTCATCGAGTGGGCGATACGCAGTATTTT. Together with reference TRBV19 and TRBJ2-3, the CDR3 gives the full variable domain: DGGITQSPKYLFRKEGQNVTLSCEQNLNHDAMYWYRQDPGQGLRLIYYSQIVNDFQKGDIAEGYSVSREKKESFPLTVTSAQKNPTAFYLCASSHRVGDTQYFGPGTRLTVL.

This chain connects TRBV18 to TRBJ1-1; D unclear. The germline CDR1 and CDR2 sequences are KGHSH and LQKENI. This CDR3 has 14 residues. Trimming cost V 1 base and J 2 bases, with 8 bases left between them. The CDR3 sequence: CASSPLGGNTEAFF. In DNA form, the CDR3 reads TGTGCCAGCTCACCACTGGGAGGTAACACTGAAGCTTTCTTT.

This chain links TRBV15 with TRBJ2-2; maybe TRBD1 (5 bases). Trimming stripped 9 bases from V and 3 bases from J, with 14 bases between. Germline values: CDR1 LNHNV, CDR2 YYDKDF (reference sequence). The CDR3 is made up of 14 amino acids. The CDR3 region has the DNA TGTGCCACTGGGGCAGGGATAGACACCGGGGAGCTGTTTTTT. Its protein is CATGAGIDTGELFF.

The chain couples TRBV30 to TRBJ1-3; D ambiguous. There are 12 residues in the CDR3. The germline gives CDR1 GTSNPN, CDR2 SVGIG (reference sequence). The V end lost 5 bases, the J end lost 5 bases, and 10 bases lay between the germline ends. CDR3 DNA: TGTGCCTGGGCAGGCGATCGAAACACCATATATTTT. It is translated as CAWAGDRNTIYF.

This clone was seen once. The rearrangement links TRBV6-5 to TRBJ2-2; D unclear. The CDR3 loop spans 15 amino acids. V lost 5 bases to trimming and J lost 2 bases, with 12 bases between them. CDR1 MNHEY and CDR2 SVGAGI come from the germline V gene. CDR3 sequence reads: CASSTTLLNTGELFF. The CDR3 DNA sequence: TGTGCCAGCAGTACTACCCTACTAAACACCGGGGAGCTGTTTTTT.

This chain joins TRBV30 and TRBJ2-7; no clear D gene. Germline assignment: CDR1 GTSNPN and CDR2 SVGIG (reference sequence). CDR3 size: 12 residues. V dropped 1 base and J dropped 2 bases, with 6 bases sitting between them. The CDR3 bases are TGTGCCTGGAGTGACTCCGCCTACGAGCAGTACTTC. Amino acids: CAWSDSAYEQYF.

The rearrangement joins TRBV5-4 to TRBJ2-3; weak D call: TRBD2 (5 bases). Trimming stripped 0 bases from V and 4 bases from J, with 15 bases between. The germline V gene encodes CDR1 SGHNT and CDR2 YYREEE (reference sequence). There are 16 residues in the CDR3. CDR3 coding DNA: TGTGCCAGCAGCTTGGGGGCTAGATCGGGGTCAGATACGCAGTATTTT. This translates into CASSLGARSGSDTQYF.